These 18 T cell receptor beta chains came from one sample sequenced in a study of Ad26.COV2.S vaccination and SARS-CoV-2 variants. Using immunoSEQ multiplex PCR, the repertoire was profiled, and TCRdb retains in-frame clones only, with some absent. In the table there are 350,000 to 450,000 clones, about four fifths of which are singletons. The treatment is: around 19 received Ad26.COV2.S at low or high dose, single or two shots; about five received placebo; per-sample allocation not given. Sample collection was performed on day 63 after the first vaccine or placebo injection. This specimen was peripheral blood, taken in a trial of Ad26.COV2.S vaccine versus placebo. Receptors originate from a person between 18 and 60 years old who received the Ad26.COV2.S COVID-19 vaccine or a placebo.

V is TRBV13 and J is TRBJ2-7; 10 nucleotides agree with TRBD1. This CDR3 contains 15 residues. Germline V lookup: CDR1 PRHDT, CDR2 FYEKMQ (reference sequence). The trim removed 5 bases at V and 1 base at J, leaving 5 bases unmatched. CDR3: CASSPEGQGSYEQYF. CDR3 in DNA: TGTGCCAGCAGCCCGGAGGGACAGGGGTCCTACGAGCAGTACTTC.

The chain recombines TRBV27 with TRBJ2-2, with 7 bases matching TRBD2. CDR1 MNHEY and CDR2 SMNVEV come from the germline V gene (reference sequence). With V trimmed by 6 bases and J by 3 bases, 4 bases remained unmatched. The CDR3 runs to 14 residues. CDR3 sequence reads: CASRGLPYTGELFF. In nucleotides, the CDR3 is TGTGCCAGCAGGGGACTACCTTACACCGGGGAGCTGTTTTTT.

This clone has a handful of counts. The sample holds other DNA sequences that translate to the same CDR3. J is TRBJ1-1 and V is TRBV7-3; D not resolved. Germline V gives CDR1 SGHTA, CDR2 FQGTGA. CDR3 length: 14 residues. Trimming shortened V by 3 bases and J by 1 base, and 9 bases separated the two germline ends. In DNA form, the CDR3 reads TGTGCCAGCAGCTTGGGCCCTTCGAACACTGAAGCTTTCTTT. As protein: CASSLGPSNTEAFF.

CDR3 sequence reads: CATARGSGTSGIQQFF. Here the CDR3 DNA reads TGTGCCACCGCAAGGGGGTCCGGGACTAGCGGGATCCAGCAGTTCTTC. The V call is TRBV19, the J call TRBJ2-1; the match to TRBD2 covers 13 bases. This CDR3 is 16 amino acids long. The germline V gene has CDR1 LNHDA and CDR2 SQIVND (reference sequence). V lost 10 bases, J lost 11 bases, and 17 bases stayed unmatched.

The chain combines TRBV7-2 with TRBJ2-2; the D gene is possibly TRBD2 (5 bases). This CDR3 region has 14 residues. Germline assignment: CDR1 SGHTA and CDR2 FQGNSA. V shed 5 bases and J shed 4 bases, with 11 bases lying between them. The CDR3 nucleotides read TGTGCCAGCAGCCCAGGACTGATCACCGGGGAGCTGTTTTTT. The encoded protein is CASSPGLITGELFF. Drawing the rest from reference TRBV7-2 and TRBJ2-2, the complete variable domain is GAGVSQSPSNKVTEKGKDVELRCDPISGHTALYWYRQSLGQGLEFLIYFQGNSAPDKSGLPSDRFSAERTGGSVSTLTIQRTQQEDSAVYLCASSPGLITGELFFGEGSRLTVL.

The V and J genes are TRBV27 and TRBJ1-5, with TRBD1 identical over 7 bases. V was pared by 5 bases and J by 5 bases, with 9 bases of the junction left unmatched. There are 15 residues in the CDR3. Looked up from germline, CDR1 is MNHEY and CDR2 is SMNVEV (reference sequence). CDR3: CASSPAGDRDQPQHF. CDR3 nucleotide sequence: TGTGCCAGCAGTCCCGCCGGGGACAGAGATCAGCCCCAGCATTTT.

The chain's CDR3 is CASRASRMYTEAFF. The CDR3 nucleotides read TGTGCCAGCAGGGCCAGTCGTATGTACACTGAAGCTTTCTTT. The V call is TRBV6-5, the J call TRBJ1-1; D is ambiguous. Germline V gene sequence: CDR1 MNHEY, CDR2 SVGAGI. V was cut by 6 bases and J by 3 bases, with 14 bases left in between. This CDR3 is 14 amino acids long.

The rearrangement links TRBV7-9 to TRBJ2-7; D gene ambiguous. V lost 5 bases to trimming and J lost 2 bases, with 10 bases between them. Germline V lookup: CDR1 SEHNR, CDR2 FQNEAQ (reference sequence). The CDR3 loop spans 13 amino acids. In DNA form, the CDR3 reads TGTGCCAGCAGCCCCGCGTGGGCCTACGAGCAGTACTTC. The encoded protein is CASSPAWAYEQYF. Full variable domain (remainder filled in from reference TRBV7-9 and TRBJ2-7): DTGVSQNPRHKITKRGQNVTFRCDPISEHNRLYWYRQTLGQGPEFLTYFQNEAQLEKSRLLSDRFSAERPKGSFSTLEIQRTEQGDSAMYLCASSPAWAYEQYFGPGTRLTVT.

CDR3 protein: CASSEDRGSYNEQFF. The CDR3 DNA sequence: TGTGCCAGCAGTGAAGACAGGGGGTCCTACAATGAGCAGTTCTTC. The gene calls are TRBV6-1 and TRBJ2-1; 8 positions match TRBD1. V lost 1 base, J lost 1 base, and 0 bases stayed unmatched. Germline V gene sequence: CDR1 MNHNS, CDR2 SASEGT. CDR3 length equals 15 residues.

This clone was counted once. This sequence joins TRBV11-3 and TRBJ1-2, with D hard to call. The germline V gene encodes CDR1 SGHNT and CDR2 YENEEA. The CDR3 has 14 amino acids. The ends were cut back, 5 bases at V and 4 bases at J, with 14 bases in the middle. CDR3 in DNA: TGTGCCAGCAGCAAAATTAGAAGTACCTATGGCTACACCTTC. Translated: CASSKIRSTYGYTF.

This chain connects TRBV6-5 to TRBJ1-2; D gene unclear. Germline CDR1 reads MNHEY; CDR2 reads SVGAGI. V dropped 0 bases and J dropped 0 bases, with 5 bases sitting between them. The CDR3 runs 14 residues. DNA for the CDR3: TGTGCCAGCAGTTACTCTGAGGCTAACTATGGCTACACCTTC. As protein: CASSYSEANYGYTF.

The rearrangement uses TRBV7-3 and TRBJ2-3, with TRBD2 matching 10 bases. From germline, CDR1 is SGHTA and CDR2 FQGTGA. The length of the CDR3 is 16 residues. Trimming removed 5 bases from V and 4 bases from J; junction bases left unmatched: 9. The CDR3 bases are TGTGCCAGCAGCACTACTAGCGGGGCAGGGGCAGATACGCAGTATTTT. Translating it yields CASSTTSGAGADTQYF.

The chain joins TRBV7-8 to TRBJ1-2, with D unresolved. The CDR3 has 13 residues. The germline V and J ends were trimmed by 2 bases and 4 bases, with 8 bases remaining between them. Germline V gene lookup returns CDR1 SGHVS and CDR2 FQNEAQ. The CDR3 reads CASSLSVTYGYTF. DNA of the CDR3: TGTGCCAGCAGCTTATCAGTCACCTATGGCTACACCTTC.

The rearrangement links TRBV24-1 to TRBJ2-1; a weak D match, TRBD1 (7 bases). V was cut by 4 bases and J by 4 bases, with 22 bases left in between. Germline V gives CDR1 KGHDR, CDR2 SFDVKD. CDR3 length: 18 residues. In nucleotides, the CDR3 is TGTGCCACCAGTGACACAATACAGGGGAGGCGGGAATACAATGAGCAGTTCTTC. Translation: CATSDTIQGRREYNEQFF.

The chain carries TRBV7-2 and TRBJ2-7; 9 nucleotides line up with TRBD1. Germline loops: CDR1 SGHTA, CDR2 FQGNSA. The CDR3 has 14 amino acids. Trimming cost V 5 bases and J 6 bases; bases outside gene matches: 8. CDR3 coding DNA: TGTGCCAGCAGCCGCGACAGGGGGATCGGCGAGCAGTACTTC. This sequence encodes CASSRDRGIGEQYF. Filled out from reference TRBV7-2 and TRBJ2-7, the complete variable domain reads GAGVSQSPSNKVTEKGKDVELRCDPISGHTALYWYRQSLGQGLEFLIYFQGNSAPDKSGLPSDRFSAERTGGSVSTLTIQRTQQEDSAVYLCASSRDRGIGEQYFGPGTRLTVT.

This clone has more than one count but fewer than ten. The rearrangement links TRBV18 to TRBJ1-1; D is unclear. Looked up from germline, CDR1 is KGHSH and CDR2 is LQKENI. V was trimmed by 5 bases and J by 2 bases, leaving 9 bases between them. The CDR3 length is 13 residues. The CDR3 sequence: CASSVNSNTEAFF. The CDR3 DNA reads TGTGCCAGCTCAGTCAACTCCAACACTGAAGCTTTCTTT.

The V gene is TRBV29-1, the J gene TRBJ2-5; D is possibly TRBD1 or TRBD2 (5 bases each). Trimming took off 7 bases at V and 7 bases at J, with 10 bases between the two ends. Per germline, CDR1 SQVTM and CDR2 ANQGSEA. CDR3 length equals 10 residues. The CDR3 protein is CSARDGTQYF. DNA for the CDR3: TGCAGCGCACGGGACGGGACCCAGTACTTC.

The rearrangement joins TRBV7-2 to TRBJ1-2; D not certain. With 1 base removed from V and 5 bases from J, the gap between germline ends came to 11 bases. Germline loops: CDR1 SGHTA, CDR2 FQGNSA. This CDR3 is 14 amino acids long. CDR3 in amino acids: CASSLESQLYGYTF. The CDR3 DNA is TGTGCCAGCAGCTTAGAGTCCCAGCTTTATGGCTACACCTTC.